This T cell receptor beta chain was sequenced for a study of T cells in localized non-small cell lung cancer. Method: immunoSEQ multiplex PCR; TCRdb's copy keeps in-frame clones and lacks some. The sample consists of roughly 6,300 clones, approximately 16% of them appearing once. The V end was cut by 4 bases, the J end by 1 base, with 17 bases between. From germline, CDR1 is SGHRS and CDR2 YFSETQ. The CDR3 is 16 residues long. The receptor was derived from a male donor at least 60 years old with stage II squamous cell lung carcinoma. Source: normal lung tissue next to the tumor, taken before any cancer treatment. The chain is built from TRBV5-1 and TRBJ2-5, with TRBD2 as a possible D gene (7 bases). CDR3 DNA sequence: TGCGCCAGCAGCCCACTTGGGAGGGGGGGCCAAGAGACCCAGTACTTC. This codes for CASSPLGRGGQETQYF.